This section outlines one T cell receptor (beta chain) sequence together with its context. Its antigen remains unidentified. No much larger clonotype is one base removed from it; base qualities were not supplied. The germline V end is reduced by 5 bases and the J end by 1 base; junction bases left unmatched: 8. The CDR3 spans 16 residues, from the cysteine through the phenylalanine. Left in the record is the CDR3 DNA by itself, 48 bases read in frame from the first base. CDR1 MDHEN and CDR2 SYDVKM are derived from the germline V gene. The data originate from a study of radiation and T cells in renal cell carcinoma (dated by TCRdb to 2020 to 2021). Context from the whole study: The samples were drawn from a clinical trial, where primary renal cell carcinomas were treated with 15 Gy of stereotactic body radiation therapy and then removed by nephrectomy 4 weeks afterward. In total, 50 or so samples, comprising roughly 25 tumors and 27 peripheral blood samples, were subjected to TCR beta sequencing. A total of 3.5 million to 4.5 million unique CDR3 nucleotide sequences, encoding 2,658,974 unique CDR3 amino acid sequences, were found across all 55 or so samples. Findings and caveats that apply to the study as a whole: Because the trial had a single-armed design, the trial could not examine how radiation dose or scheduling affected the TCR repertoire. In blood, the top tumor clonotypes increased from baseline to 2 weeks after radiation and then shrank by 4 weeks, which suggests a temporary expansion of tumor-resident clones. No pretreatment tumor biopsies were available, so the baseline intratumoral presence of clonotypes could not be determined. Dynamics of the blood repertoire were not tracked past 4 weeks after treatment.

TCR beta libraries were generated from genomic DNA with the immunoSEQ kit, following the manufacturer's recommendations. To prepare the libraries, a first multiplex PCR with proprietary primers was run, followed by a second PCR that added unique barcodes, and a bead cleanup was done after each round. A kit-provided positive control reaction and a negative control reaction were included in every sample batch. The final libraries underwent checking on an Agilent 4200 TapeStation D1000 ScreenTape, volumetric pooling, and quantification by qPCR. An Illumina NextSeq500 fitted with a MidOutput 150-cycle cartridge performed the sequencing, running 156 Read1 cycles and 15 Index1 cycles with the kit's custom primers. The pooled library was loaded at roughly 1 pM, with an approximately 20% PhiX control spiked in. As for the authors' bioinformatics: Vendor-processed data were analyzed in R, with a clonotype defined as all T cells sharing the same CDR3 nucleotide sequence. For clone abundance analyses, frequencies were normalized to the 10,000 most abundant clones in each sample. Public T cell clones, which averaged fewer than five per sample, were excluded before analysis. Tumor-enriched clonotypes and baseline blood-enriched clonotypes were defined as those with an abundance difference of at least 32-fold between compartments. A beta-binomial differential abundance model was used to identify clonotypes that were expanded or contracted between blood time points. The Baroni-Urbani and Buser coefficient was used to measure tumor-blood repertoire similarity, and groups were compared with two-tailed Wilcoxon tests in R. TCRdb re-hosts the immuneACCESS table, in-frame sequences only. Its copies lack some clones; in the studies checked, an unresolved V gene accounts for under half of them, and the cause for the rest is not known. The V and J calls and clone size come from that table; D and trimming were worked out from the DNA. This sample gives more than 100,000 clones in total; 88% of them show up just once. The ten largest clonotypes hold 5.8% of the sample.

What the time point label conveys for this sample: blood 2 weeks post-SBRT. In the paper's terms, the treatment or condition label means: 15 Gy SBRT to primary tumor, nephrectomy 4 weeks later. Serial peripheral blood from radiation-treated patients was sampled at baseline, 2 weeks and 4 weeks after SBRT to track tumor-enriched clonotypes. Every patient had renal cell carcinoma of clear cell pathology. Genomic DNA for TCR sequencing was prepared using the QIAamp DNA Blood Mini Kit (Qiagen). The analyses included only samples that passed all quality control checks. The source was blood, collected from a patient whose treatment included radiotherapy and nephrectomy. The sequence was obtained from a woman in her seventies with renal cell carcinoma. The sequence joins TRBV28 to TRBJ1-1, and 9 junctional nucleotides match TRBD1. In nucleotides, the sequence is TGTGCCAGCAGTACACCAGGGACAGGGAAGAACACTGAAGCTTTCTTT. Its protein product is CASSTPGTGKNTEAFF.